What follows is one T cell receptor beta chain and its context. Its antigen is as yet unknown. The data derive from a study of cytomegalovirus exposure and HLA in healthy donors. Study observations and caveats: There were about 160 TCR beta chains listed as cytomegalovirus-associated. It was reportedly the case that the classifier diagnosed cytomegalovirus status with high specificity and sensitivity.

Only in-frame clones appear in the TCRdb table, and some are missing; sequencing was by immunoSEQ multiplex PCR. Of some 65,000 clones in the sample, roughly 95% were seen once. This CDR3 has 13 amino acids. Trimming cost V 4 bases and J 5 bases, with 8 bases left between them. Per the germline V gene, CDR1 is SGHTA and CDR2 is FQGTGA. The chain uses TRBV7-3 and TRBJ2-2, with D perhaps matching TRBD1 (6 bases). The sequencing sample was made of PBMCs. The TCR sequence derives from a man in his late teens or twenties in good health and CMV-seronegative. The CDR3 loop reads CASSSTGTGELFF. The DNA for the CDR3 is TGTGCCAGCAGCTCCACAGGGACCGGGGAGCTGTTTTTT. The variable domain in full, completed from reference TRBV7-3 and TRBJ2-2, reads GAGVSQTPSNKVTEKGKYVELRCDPISGHTALYWYRQSLGQGPEFLIYFQGTGAADDSGLPNDRFFAVRPEGSVSTLKIQRTERGDSAVYLCASSSTGTGELFFGEGSRLTVL.